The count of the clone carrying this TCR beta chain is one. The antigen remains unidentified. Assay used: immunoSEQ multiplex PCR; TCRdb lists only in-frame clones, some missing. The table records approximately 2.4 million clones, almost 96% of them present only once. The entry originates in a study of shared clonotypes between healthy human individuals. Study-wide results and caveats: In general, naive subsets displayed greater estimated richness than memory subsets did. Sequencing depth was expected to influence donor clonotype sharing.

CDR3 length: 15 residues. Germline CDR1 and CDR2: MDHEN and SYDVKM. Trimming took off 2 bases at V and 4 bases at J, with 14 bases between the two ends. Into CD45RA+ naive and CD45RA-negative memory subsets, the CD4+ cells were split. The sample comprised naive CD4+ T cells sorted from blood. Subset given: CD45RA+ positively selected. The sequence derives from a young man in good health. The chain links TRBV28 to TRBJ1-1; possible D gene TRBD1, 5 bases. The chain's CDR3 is CASSLVFQGATEAFF. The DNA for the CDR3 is TGTGCCAGCAGTTTAGTTTTTCAGGGTGCCACTGAAGCTTTCTTT.